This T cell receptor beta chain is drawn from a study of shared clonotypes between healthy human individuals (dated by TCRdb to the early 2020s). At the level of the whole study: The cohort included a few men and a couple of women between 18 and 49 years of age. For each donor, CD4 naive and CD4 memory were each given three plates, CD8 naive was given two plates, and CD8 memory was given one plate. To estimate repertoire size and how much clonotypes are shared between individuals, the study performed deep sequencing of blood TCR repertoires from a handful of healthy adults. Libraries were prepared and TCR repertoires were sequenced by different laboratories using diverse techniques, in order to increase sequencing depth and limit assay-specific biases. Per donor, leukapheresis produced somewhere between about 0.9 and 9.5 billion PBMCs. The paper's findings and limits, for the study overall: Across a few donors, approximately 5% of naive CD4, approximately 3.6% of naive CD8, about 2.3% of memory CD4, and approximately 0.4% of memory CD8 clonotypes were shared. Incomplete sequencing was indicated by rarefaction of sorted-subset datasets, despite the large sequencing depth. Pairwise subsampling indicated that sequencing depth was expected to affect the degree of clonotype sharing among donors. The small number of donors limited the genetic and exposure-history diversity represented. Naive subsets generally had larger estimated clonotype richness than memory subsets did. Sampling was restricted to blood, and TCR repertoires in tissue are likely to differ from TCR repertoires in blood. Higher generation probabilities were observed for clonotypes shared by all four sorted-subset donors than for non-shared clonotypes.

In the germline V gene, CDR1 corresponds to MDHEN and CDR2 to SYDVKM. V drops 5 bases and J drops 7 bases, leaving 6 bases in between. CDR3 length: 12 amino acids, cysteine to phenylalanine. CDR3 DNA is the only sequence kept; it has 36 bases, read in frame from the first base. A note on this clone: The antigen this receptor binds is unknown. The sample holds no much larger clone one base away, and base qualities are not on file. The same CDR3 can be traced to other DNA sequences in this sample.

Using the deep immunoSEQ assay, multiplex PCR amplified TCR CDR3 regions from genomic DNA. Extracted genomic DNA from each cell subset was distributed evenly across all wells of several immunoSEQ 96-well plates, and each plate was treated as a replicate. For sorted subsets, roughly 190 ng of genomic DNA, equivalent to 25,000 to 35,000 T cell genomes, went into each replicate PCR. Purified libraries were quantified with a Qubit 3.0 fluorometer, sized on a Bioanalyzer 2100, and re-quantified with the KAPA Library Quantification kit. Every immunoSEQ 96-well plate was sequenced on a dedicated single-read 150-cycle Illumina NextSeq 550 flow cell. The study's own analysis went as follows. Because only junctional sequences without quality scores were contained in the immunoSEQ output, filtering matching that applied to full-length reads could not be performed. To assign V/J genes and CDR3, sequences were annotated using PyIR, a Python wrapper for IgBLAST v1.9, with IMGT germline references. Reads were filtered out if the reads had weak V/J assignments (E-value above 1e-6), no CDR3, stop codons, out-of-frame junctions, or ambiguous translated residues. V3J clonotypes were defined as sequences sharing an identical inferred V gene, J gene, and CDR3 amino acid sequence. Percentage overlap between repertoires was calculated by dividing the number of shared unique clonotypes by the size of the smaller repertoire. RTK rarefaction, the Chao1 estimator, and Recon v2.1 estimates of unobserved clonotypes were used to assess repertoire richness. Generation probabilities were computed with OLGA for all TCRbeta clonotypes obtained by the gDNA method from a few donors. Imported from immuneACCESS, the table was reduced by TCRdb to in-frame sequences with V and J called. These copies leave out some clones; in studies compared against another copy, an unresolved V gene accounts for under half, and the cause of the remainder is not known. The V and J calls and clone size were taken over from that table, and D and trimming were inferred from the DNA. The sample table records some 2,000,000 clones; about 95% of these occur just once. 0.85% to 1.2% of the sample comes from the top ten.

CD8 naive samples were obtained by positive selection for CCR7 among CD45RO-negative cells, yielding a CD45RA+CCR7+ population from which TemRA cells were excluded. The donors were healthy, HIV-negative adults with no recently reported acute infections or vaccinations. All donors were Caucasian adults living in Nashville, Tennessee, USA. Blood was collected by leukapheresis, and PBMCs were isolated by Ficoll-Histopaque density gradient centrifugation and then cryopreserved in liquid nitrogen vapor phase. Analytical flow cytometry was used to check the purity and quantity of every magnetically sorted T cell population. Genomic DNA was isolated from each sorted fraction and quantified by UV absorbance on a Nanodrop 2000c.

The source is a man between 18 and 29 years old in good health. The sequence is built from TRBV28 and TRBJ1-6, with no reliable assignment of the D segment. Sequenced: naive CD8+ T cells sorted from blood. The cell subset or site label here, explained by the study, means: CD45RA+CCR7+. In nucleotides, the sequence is TGTGCCAGCAGTCCGAGCAATTCACCCCTCCACTTT. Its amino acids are CASSPSNSPLHF.